These T cell receptor beta chains were read from a single sample in a study of T-cell reconstitution after alpha-beta-depleted transplantation in children. TCRdb independently ran MiXCR on the PCR reads; one entry per CDR3 protein. Of hundreds of thousands of distinct CDR3 sequences detected, roughly 13% appear once; the ten largest clones hold 2% to 2.5%. The sample consisted of PBMCs, mostly from graft donor cells, taken 360 days after TCRalphabeta/CD19-depleted stem cell transplant. The receptors were sampled from a male patient younger than 18 who had a stem cell transplant for acute myeloid leukemia, so the T cells may come from the graft donor. CDR3s include the opening cysteine and the closing phenylalanine or tryptophan. D genes are given only for firm matches. Not every row has a clone size; where given, it reads once, few, many or a size class.

clone size,V gene,J gene,D gene,CDR3 protein,CDR3 DNA
-,TRBV20-1,TRBJ2-3,TRBD2,CSARAHGLADTQYF,TGCAGTGCTAGAGCCCACGGACTAGCGGATACGCAGTATTTT
-,TRBV20-1,TRBJ1-1,-,CSARVRRTMNTEAFF,TGCAGTGCTAGAGTCAGGCGCACAATGAACACTGAAGCTTTCTTT
few,TRBV27,TRBJ2-3,TRBD2,CASSPRTSGDTQYF,TGTGCCAGCAGTCCCAGGACTAGCGGAGATACGCAGTATTTT
few,TRBV28,TRBJ2-1,TRBD2,CASSLRGLAGGPPLNEQFF,TGTGCCAGCAGTTTAAGAGGGCTAGCGGGAGGTCCCCCTCTAAATGAGCAGTTCTTC
-,TRBV12-3/TRBV12-4,TRBJ2-7,-,CASSFVTASYEQYF,TGTGCCAGCAGTTTTGTCACCGCCTCCTACGAGCAGTACTTC
few,TRBV12-3/TRBV12-4,TRBJ2-1,-,CASSWGLQGGHPAGARNEQFF,TGTGCCAGCAGTTGGGGATTACAGGGGGGACATCCAGCGGGAGCAAGGAATGAGCAGTTCTTC
few,TRBV5-1,TRBJ2-1,-,CASSGLVRANEQFF,TGCGCCAGCAGTGGGCTAGTCAGGGCTAATGAGCAGTTCTTC
few,TRBV14,TRBJ2-5,TRBD2,CASSQGWTRGQETQYF,TGTGCCAGCAGCCAAGGGTGGACTAGAGGGCAAGAGACCCAGTACTTC
-,TRBV10-3,TRBJ2-3,TRBD2,CAISGTSGRSFTDTQYF,TGTGCCATCAGTGGGACTAGCGGGAGGTCCTTCACAGATACGCAGTATTTT
many,TRBV7-8,TRBJ2-7,TRBD2,CASSLSTSGILYEQYF,TGTGCCAGCAGCCTTTCGACTAGCGGGATCCTATACGAGCAGTACTTC
many,TRBV29-1,TRBJ1-1,-,CSARSTEAFF,TGCAGCGCCAGGTCTACTGAAGCTTTCTTT
many,TRBV3-1,TRBJ1-5,-,CASSQDTVQPQHF,TGTGCCAGCAGCCAAGATACGGTTCAGCCCCAGCATTTT
-,TRBV5-5,TRBJ2-3,TRBD1,CASRSDRARDTQYF,TGTGCCAGCAGATCGGACAGGGCGCGGGATACGCAGTATTTT
-,TRBV7-9,TRBJ2-7,-,CASSREMSGSSYEQYF,TGTGCCAGCAGCCGCGAGATGAGCGGAAGCTCCTACGAGCAGTACTTC
few,TRBV5-1,TRBJ1-4,TRBD1,CASSLWTGPNEKLFF,TGCGCCAGCAGCCTCTGGACAGGGCCTAATGAAAAACTGTTTTTT
-,TRBV11-2,TRBJ2-3,TRBD2,CASSLGPVLPLAGLQYF,TGTGCCAGCAGCTTGGGGCCCGTCCTCCCGCTAGCGGGCCTTCAGTATTTT
many,TRBV29-1,TRBJ2-5,-,CSVLQSQETQYF,TGCAGCGTTCTGCAGTCCCAAGAGACCCAGTACTTC
-,TRBV7-8,TRBJ2-7,TRBD1,CASSLALAGQGYEQYF,TGTGCCAGCAGCTTAGCCTTGGCGGGACAGGGGTACGAGCAGTACTTC
few,TRBV7-2,TRBJ2-2,-,CASSLSTTNTGELFF,TGTGCCAGCAGCTTGTCGACCACGAACACCGGGGAGCTGTTTTTT
few,TRBV7-2,TRBJ2-2,-,CAETFYSGSGELFF,TGTGCCGAAACGTTCTACTCGGGTAGCGGGGAGCTGTTTTTT
-,TRBV25-1,TRBJ1-5,-,CASSGSDSLNQPQHF,TGTGCCAGCAGTGGGTCGGACAGCCTCAATCAGCCCCAGCATTTT
many,TRBV28,TRBJ1-1,-,CASSLFRNTEAFF,TGTGCCAGCAGTCTTTTCCGGAACACTGAAGCTTTCTTT
few,TRBV7-8,TRBJ1-2,TRBD1,CASSKQGAQGYGYTF,TGTGCCAGCAGTAAACAGGGGGCGCAAGGCTATGGCTACACCTTC
-,TRBV19,TRBJ2-1,TRBD2,CASKTLAGGINEQFF,TGTGCCAGTAAAACGCTAGCGGGAGGTATCAATGAGCAGTTCTTC
-,TRBV29-1,TRBJ2-7,TRBD1,CSVAGQGLHEQYF,TGCAGCGTTGCCGGACAGGGGCTGCACGAGCAGTACTTC
few,TRBV24-1,TRBJ2-3,TRBD1,CATSDLQGSGDRVTDTQYF,TGTGCCACCAGTGATTTGCAAGGGTCTGGGGACAGGGTCACAGATACGCAGTATTTT
many,TRBV12-3/TRBV12-4,TRBJ1-5,-,CASGGGSNQPQHF,TGTGCCAGCGGGGGCGGTAGCAATCAGCCCCAGCATTTT
-,TRBV3-1,TRBJ2-7,TRBD2,CASSQDGWTSSYEQYF,TGTGCCAGCAGCCAAGATGGTTGGACTAGTAGCTACGAGCAGTACTTC
-,TRBV19,TRBJ2-1,TRBD1,CASSLPGQNYNEQFF,TGTGCCAGTAGTCTTCCGGGACAGAACTACAATGAGCAGTTCTTC
few,TRBV4-2,TRBJ2-2,-,CASSQITRVGDTGELFF,TGTGCCAGCAGCCAAATAACCAGGGTAGGGGACACCGGGGAGCTGTTTTTT
-,TRBV18,TRBJ1-2,-,CASSHTTSGGPFYGYTF,TGTGCCAGCTCACACACGACCTCTGGGGGCCCTTTCTATGGCTACACCTTC
few,TRBV4-3,TRBJ2-1,-,CASSQDSGAPSSYNEQFF,TGCGCCAGCAGCCAAGATTCAGGGGCCCCGAGCTCCTACAATGAGCAGTTCTTC
once,TRBV11-3,TRBJ2-1,TRBD2,CASSLASSGSYNEQFF,TGTGCCAGCAGCTTAGCATCTAGCGGGAGTTACAATGAGCAGTTCTTC
many,TRBV7-2,TRBJ2-1,-,CASSFTHWGRDEQFF,TGTGCCAGCAGCTTCACTCACTGGGGTCGGGATGAGCAGTTCTTC
few,TRBV6-2/TRBV6-3,TRBJ1-1,-,CASSWTREDTEAFF,TGTGCCAGCAGTTGGACTCGGGAGGACACTGAAGCTTTCTTT
-,TRBV21-1,TRBJ2-4,-,CASSDFPDYQRPKNIQYF,TGTGCCAGCAGCGACTTTCCGGACTATCAAAGACCTAAAAACATTCAGTACTTC
few,TRBV28,TRBJ1-1,-,CASREGLQANTEAFF,TGTGCCAGCAGGGAAGGGTTACAGGCGAACACTGAAGCTTTCTTT
many,TRBV28,TRBJ2-7,-,CASSLSGPYEQYF,TGTGCCAGCAGTTTATCGGGGCCCTACGAGCAGTACTTC
many,TRBV12-3/TRBV12-4,TRBJ2-2,TRBD1,CASSLGGTGRVTGELFF,TGTGCCAGCAGTTTAGGAGGGACAGGGCGGGTCACCGGGGAGCTGTTTTTT
few,TRBV6-5,TRBJ2-2,-,CASRAGQGELFF,TGTGCCAGCAGAGCAGGGCAAGGGGAGCTGTTTTTT
-,TRBV20-1,TRBJ2-7,TRBD1,CRASTDRDAYEQYF,TGCAGGGCTAGTACGGACAGGGACGCCTACGAGCAGTACTTC
few,TRBV18,TRBJ2-7,-,CASSASDPRYEQYF,TGTGCCAGCTCGGCGAGCGACCCACGCTACGAGCAGTACTTC
-,TRBV29-1,TRBJ1-4,-,CSVGRRFGEKLFF,TGCAGCGTTGGACGGAGGTTCGGTGAAAAACTGTTTTTT
many,TRBV29-1,TRBJ2-7,TRBD2,CSAGTSGYEQYF,TGCAGCGCCGGGACTAGCGGGTACGAGCAGTACTTC
many,TRBV6-2/TRBV6-3,TRBJ2-7,TRBD2,CASSYNLAGDEQYF,TGTGCCAGCAGTTACAACCTAGCGGGAGACGAGCAGTACTTC
many,TRBV12-3/TRBV12-4,TRBJ2-1,TRBD2,CASSLGTSGSNEQFF,TGTGCCAGCAGTTTAGGGACTAGCGGGAGTAATGAGCAGTTCTTC
few,TRBV28,TRBJ2-1,-,CASNYGINSYNEQFF,TGTGCCAGCAACTACGGGATCAACTCCTACAATGAGCAGTTCTTC
-,TRBV19,TRBJ1-5,TRBD1,CASNGDRERPGTNQPQHF,TGTGCCAGTAATGGGGACAGGGAACGTCCCGGGACCAATCAGCCCCAGCATTTT
-,TRBV28,TRBJ1-1,-,CASSLGGRETEAFF,TGTGCCAGCAGTTTAGGGGGTAGGGAGACTGAAGCTTTCTTT
many,TRBV7-9,TRBJ2-7,-,CASSASGTTYEQYF,TGTGCCAGCAGCGCCTCCGGGACAACGTACGAGCAGTACTTC
few,TRBV12-3/TRBV12-4,TRBJ2-2,-,CASSFLNGELFF,TGTGCCAGCAGTTTTCTAAATGGGGAGCTGTTTTTT
once,TRBV19,TRBJ2-5,-,CASSGPAQETQYF,TGTGCCAGTAGTGGCCCAGCCCAAGAGACCCAGTACTTC
many,TRBV27,TRBJ2-1,TRBD1,CASSSLKDRLYNEQFF,TGTGCCAGCAGTTCCTTGAAGGACAGGTTATACAATGAGCAGTTCTTC
-,TRBV28,TRBJ2-5,TRBD2,CASIPSGRKTQYF,TGTGCCAGCATACCCAGCGGGAGAAAGACCCAGTACTTC
many,TRBV7-9,TRBJ2-5,TRBD2,CASSHRLAGGVETQYF,TGTGCCAGCAGCCACCGACTAGCGGGAGGGGTCGAGACCCAGTACTTC
few,TRBV20-1,TRBJ2-1,-,CSAPRYNEQFF,TGCAGTGCTCCGCGGTACAATGAGCAGTTCTTC
many,TRBV7-9,TRBJ2-1,TRBD2,CASSLVTSGGLNEQFF,TGTGCCAGCAGCTTAGTTACTAGCGGGGGACTCAATGAGCAGTTCTTC
few,TRBV10-3,TRBJ1-2,-,CARRRDGVPYGYTF,TGTGCCCGTCGTCGGGACGGGGTTCCCTATGGCTACACCTTC
-,TRBV15,TRBJ2-5,-,CATSRLPRDRQETQYF,TGTGCCACCAGCCGTCTCCCCAGAGATCGACAAGAGACCCAGTACTTC